The rows below give T cell receptor beta chains drawn from one sample of a study of blood T cell repertoires in COVID-19. Assay used: immunoSEQ multiplex PCR; TCRdb lists only in-frame clones, some missing. The sample contains 200,000 to 250,000 clones, under 90% of which appear only once. The sequencing input was PBMCs or T cells enriched from blood (not recorded which). All receptors come from a woman in her 50s who had been exposed to COVID-19. Each CDR3 is given with its conserved first and last residue. A D gene is named only where the DNA matches it firmly. Some rows have no size entry. The others give once, few or many, or a class for an expanded clone.

j_call v_call d_call clone_size cdr3_aa cdr3_nt
TRBJ2-5 TRBV5-4 . . CASSLTGPSETQYF TGTGCCAGCAGCTTGACAGGCCCCTCGGAGACCCAGTACTTC
TRBJ1-1 TRBV27 . . CASSSLSAGTKAFF TGTGCCAGCAGTTCTCTCTCAGCAGGGACTAAAGCTTTCTTT
TRBJ1-1 TRBV11-3 TRBD1 few CASSSSGGNTEAFF TGTGCCAGCAGCTCCTCAGGGGGGAACACTGAAGCTTTCTTT
TRBJ1-6 TRBV4-3 . . CASSLGSIDSPLHF TGCGCCAGCAGCCTTGGGAGCATCGATTCACCCCTCCACTTT
TRBJ1-2 TRBV5-4 TRBD1 . CASSFRDRVNYGYTF TGTGCCAGCAGCTTTAGAGACAGGGTAAACTATGGCTACACCTTC
TRBJ2-7 TRBV3-1/TRBV3-2 TRBD1 once CASSQDRELGTGYIEQYF TGTGCCAGCAGCCAAGATCGGGAATTGGGGACAGGGTATATCGAGCAGTACTTC
TRBJ2-7 TRBV5-1 TRBD2 . CASSLVGLAGEEEQYF TGCGCCAGCAGCTTGGTCGGACTAGCGGGGGAAGAAGAGCAGTACTTC
TRBJ1-2 TRBV6-5 . . CASRGGGDGYTF TGTGCCAGCAGAGGCGGAGGGGATGGCTACACCTTC
TRBJ1-5 TRBV6-4 . . CASSEEVQAQHF TGTGCCAGCAGTGAGGAAGTCCAGGCCCAGCATTTT
TRBJ2-5 TRBV7-9 . . CASRGLQGSVLQTEETQYF TGTGCCAGCAGGGGGCTACAGGGTTCCGTTCTACAGACAGAAGAGACCCAGTACTTC
TRBJ2-2 TRBV5-1 . once CASYAGDSNTGELFF TGCGCCAGCTATGCCGGGGATTCGAACACCGGGGAGCTGTTTTTT
TRBJ1-1 TRBV10-3 . once CAISEGVQGRSEAFF TGTGCCATCAGTGAGGGGGTACAGGGACGGAGTGAAGCTTTCTTT
TRBJ1-3 TRBV12-3/TRBV12-4 TRBD1 . CASSPSRDREYF TGTGCCAGCAGTCCCTCACGGGACAGGGAATATTTT
TRBJ1-6 TRBV2 TRBD1 once CASSEDGQGGYNSPLHF TGTGCCAGCAGTGAAGACGGACAGGGGGGCTATAATTCACCCCTCCACTTT
TRBJ1-4 TRBV3-1/TRBV3-2 TRBD1 . CASSQRRGTGGAGEKLFF TGTGCCAGCAGCCAAAGGCGAGGGACAGGGGGCGCGGGAGAAAAACTGTTTTTT
TRBJ2-3 TRBV13 TRBD1 . CASSWGQLDGTDTQYF TGTGCCAGCAGTTGGGGACAGCTCGATGGGACAGATACGCAGTATTTT
TRBJ2-2 TRBV12-3/TRBV12-4 . . CAGSSSADGELFF TGTGCCGGCTCGTCTAGCGCGGACGGGGAGCTGTTTTTT
TRBJ2-1 TRBV7-2 TRBD2 . CASSSRQKLAGGDDEQFF TGTGCCAGCAGCTCCCGACAGAAACTAGCGGGGGGGGACGATGAGCAGTTCTTC
TRBJ1-5 TRBV3-1/TRBV3-2 . . CASSQDLAVNQPQHF TGTGCCAGCAGCCAAGATTTAGCGGTCAATCAGCCCCAGCATTTT
TRBJ2-1 TRBV6-2/TRBV6-3 . . CASSQGVAGPNEQFF TGTGCCAGCAGCCAGGGGGTAGCGGGTCCCAATGAGCAGTTCTTC
TRBJ1-1 TRBV13 . . CASSLISGVTEAFF TGTGCCAGCAGCTTAATTTCAGGGGTAACTGAAGCTTTCTTT
TRBJ1-3 TRBV6-2/TRBV6-3 TRBD1 . CASSYSRTGTASGNTIYF TGTGCCAGCAGTTACTCGCGGACCGGGACAGCTTCTGGAAACACCATATATTTT
TRBJ1-5 TRBV7-9 . . CASSVEGGNQPQHF TGTGCCAGCAGCGTGGAAGGGGGCAATCAGCCCCAGCATTTT
TRBJ1-1 TRBV29-1 . . CSVWARNTEAFF TGCAGCGTGTGGGCCAGGAACACTGAAGCTTTCTTT
TRBJ1-2 TRBV29-1 . once CSVGPYNYGYTF TGCAGCGTTGGGCCGTATAACTATGGCTACACCTTC
TRBJ1-1 TRBV7-9 . . CASRPFRGRNTEAFF TGTGCCAGCAGACCTTTCAGGGGAAGGAACACTGAAGCTTTCTTT
TRBJ2-2 TRBV7-2 . . CASSLGGGTGELFF TGTGCCAGCAGCTTAGGCGGTGGCACCGGGGAGCTGTTTTTT
TRBJ2-1 TRBV20-1 TRBD1 . CSGDRDNEQFF TGCAGCGGGGACAGAGACAATGAGCAGTTCTTC